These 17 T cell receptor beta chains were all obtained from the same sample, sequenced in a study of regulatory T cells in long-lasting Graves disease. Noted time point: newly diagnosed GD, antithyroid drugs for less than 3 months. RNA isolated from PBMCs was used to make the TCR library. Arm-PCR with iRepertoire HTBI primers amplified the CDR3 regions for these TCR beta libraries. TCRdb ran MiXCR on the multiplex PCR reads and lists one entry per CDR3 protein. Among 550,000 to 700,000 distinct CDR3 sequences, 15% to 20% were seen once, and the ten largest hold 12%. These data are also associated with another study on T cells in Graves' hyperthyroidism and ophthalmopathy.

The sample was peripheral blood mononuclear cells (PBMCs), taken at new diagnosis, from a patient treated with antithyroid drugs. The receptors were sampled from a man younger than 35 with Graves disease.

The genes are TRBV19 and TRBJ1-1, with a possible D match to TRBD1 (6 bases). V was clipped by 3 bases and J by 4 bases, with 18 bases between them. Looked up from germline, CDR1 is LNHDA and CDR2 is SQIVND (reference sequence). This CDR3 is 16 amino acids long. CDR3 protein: CASSMGWGPLGTEAFF. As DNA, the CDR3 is TGTGCCAGTAGTATGGGGTGGGGGCCCCTGGGCACTGAAGCTTTCTTT.

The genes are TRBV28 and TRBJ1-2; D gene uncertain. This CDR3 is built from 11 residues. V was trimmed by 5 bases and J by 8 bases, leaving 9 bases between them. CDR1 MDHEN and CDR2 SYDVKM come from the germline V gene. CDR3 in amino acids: CASSVEGGYTF. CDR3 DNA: TGTGCCAGCAGTGTCGAAGGGGGCTACACCTTC.

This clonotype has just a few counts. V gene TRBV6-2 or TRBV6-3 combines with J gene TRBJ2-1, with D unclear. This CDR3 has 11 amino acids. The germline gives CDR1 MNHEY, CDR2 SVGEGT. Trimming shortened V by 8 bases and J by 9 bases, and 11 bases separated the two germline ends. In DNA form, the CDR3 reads TGTGCCAGCGGAAGTAGCAGTGAGCAGTTCTTC. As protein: CASGSSSEQFF.

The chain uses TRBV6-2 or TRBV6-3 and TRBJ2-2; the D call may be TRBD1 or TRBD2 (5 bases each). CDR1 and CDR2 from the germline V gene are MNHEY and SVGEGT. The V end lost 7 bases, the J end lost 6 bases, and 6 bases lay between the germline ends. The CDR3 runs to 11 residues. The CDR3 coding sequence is TGTGCCAGCAAGGGACCCGGGGAGCTGTTTTTT. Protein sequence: CASKGPGELFF.

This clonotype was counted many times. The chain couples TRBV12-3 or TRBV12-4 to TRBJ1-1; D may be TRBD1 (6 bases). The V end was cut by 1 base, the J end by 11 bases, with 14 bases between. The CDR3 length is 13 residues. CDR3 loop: CASSLGAGVGAFF. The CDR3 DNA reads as TGTGCCAGCAGTTTAGGTGCAGGGGTAGGGGCTTTCTTT.

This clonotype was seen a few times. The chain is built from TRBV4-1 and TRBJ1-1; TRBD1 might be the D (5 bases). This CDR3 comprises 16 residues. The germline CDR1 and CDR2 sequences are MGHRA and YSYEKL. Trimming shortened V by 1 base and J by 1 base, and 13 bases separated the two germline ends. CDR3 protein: CASSQVALGQNTEAFF. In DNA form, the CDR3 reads TGCGCCAGCAGCCAAGTCGCCCTCGGACAGAACACTGAAGCTTTCTTT.

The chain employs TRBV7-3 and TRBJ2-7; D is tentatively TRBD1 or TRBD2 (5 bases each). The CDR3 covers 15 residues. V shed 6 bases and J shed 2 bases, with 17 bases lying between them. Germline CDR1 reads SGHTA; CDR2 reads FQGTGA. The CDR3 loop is CASRFAERGTYEQYF. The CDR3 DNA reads TGTGCCAGCAGATTCGCGGAGAGGGGCACCTACGAGCAGTACTTC.

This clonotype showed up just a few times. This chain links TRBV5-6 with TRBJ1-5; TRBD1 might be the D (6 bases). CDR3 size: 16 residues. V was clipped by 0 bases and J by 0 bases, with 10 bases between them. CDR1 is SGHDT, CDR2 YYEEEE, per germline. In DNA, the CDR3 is TGTGCCAGCAGCTTGGAAGGGGGGAATAGCAATCAGCCCCAGCATTTT. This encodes CASSLEGGNSNQPQHF. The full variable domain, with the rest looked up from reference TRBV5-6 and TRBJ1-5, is DAGVTQSPTHLIKTRGQQVTLRCSPKSGHDTVSWYQQALGQGPQFIFQYYEEEERQRGNFPDRFSGHQFPNYSSELNVNALLLGDSALYLCASSLEGGNSNQPQHFGDGTRLSIL.

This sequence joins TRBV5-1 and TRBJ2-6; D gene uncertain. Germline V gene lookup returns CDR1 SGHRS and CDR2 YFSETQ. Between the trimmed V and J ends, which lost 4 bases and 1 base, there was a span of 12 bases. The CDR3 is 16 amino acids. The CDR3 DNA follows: TGCGCCAGCAGCCCACCTTTAGGGTCTGGGGCCAACGTCCTGACTTTC. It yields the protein CASSPPLGSGANVLTF.

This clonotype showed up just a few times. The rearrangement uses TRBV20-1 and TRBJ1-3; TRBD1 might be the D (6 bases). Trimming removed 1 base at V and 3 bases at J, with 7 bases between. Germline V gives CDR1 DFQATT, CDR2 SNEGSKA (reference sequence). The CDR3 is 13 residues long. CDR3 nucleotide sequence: TGCAGTGCTAGAGGAGGGGGTGGAAACACCATATATTTT. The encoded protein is CSARGGGGNTIYF.

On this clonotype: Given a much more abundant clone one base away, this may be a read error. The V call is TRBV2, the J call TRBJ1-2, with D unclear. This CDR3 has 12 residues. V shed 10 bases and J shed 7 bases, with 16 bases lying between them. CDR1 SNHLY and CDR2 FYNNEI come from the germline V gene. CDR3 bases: TGTGCCATGACTAGACGGGCGGGTGGCTACACCTTC. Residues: CAMTRRAGGYTF.

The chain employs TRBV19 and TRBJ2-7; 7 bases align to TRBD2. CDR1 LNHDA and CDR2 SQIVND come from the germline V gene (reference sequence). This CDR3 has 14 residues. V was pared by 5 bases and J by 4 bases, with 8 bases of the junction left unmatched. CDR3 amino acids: CASSRRGDEYEQYF. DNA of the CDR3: TGTGCCAGTAGTCGCCGGGGGGACGAATACGAGCAGTACTTC.

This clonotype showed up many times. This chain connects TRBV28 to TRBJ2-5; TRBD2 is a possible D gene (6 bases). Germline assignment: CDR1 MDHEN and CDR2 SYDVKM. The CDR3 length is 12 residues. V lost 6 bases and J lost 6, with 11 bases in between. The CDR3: CASRDYGKTQYF. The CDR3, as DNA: TGTGCCAGCAGGGACTACGGGAAGACCCAGTACTTC.

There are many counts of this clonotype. CDR3 residues: CASSAQGLAGHEQYF. The CDR3 DNA sequence: TGTGCCAGCAGCGCCCAGGGTTTAGCCGGGCACGAGCAGTACTTC. This sequence joins TRBV9 and TRBJ2-7; perhaps TRBD1 as D (5 bases). The CDR3 sequence is 15 residues long. CDR1 is SGDLS, CDR2 YYNGEE, per germline. Deletions cut 3 bases from V and 5 bases from J, with 18 bases between.

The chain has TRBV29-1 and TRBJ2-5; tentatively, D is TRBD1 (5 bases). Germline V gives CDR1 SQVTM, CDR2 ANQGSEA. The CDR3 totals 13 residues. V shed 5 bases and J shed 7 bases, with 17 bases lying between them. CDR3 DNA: TGCAGCGTTATAAGAAGGGGCGTGCGGACCCAGTACTTC. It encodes CSVIRRGVRTQYF. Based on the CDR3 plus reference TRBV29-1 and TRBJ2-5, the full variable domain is SAVISQKPSRDICQRGTSLTIQCQVDSQVTMMFWYRQQPGQSLTLIATANQGSEATYESGFVIDKFPISRPNLTFSTLTVSNMSPEDSSIYLCSVIRRGVRTQYFGPGTRLLVL.

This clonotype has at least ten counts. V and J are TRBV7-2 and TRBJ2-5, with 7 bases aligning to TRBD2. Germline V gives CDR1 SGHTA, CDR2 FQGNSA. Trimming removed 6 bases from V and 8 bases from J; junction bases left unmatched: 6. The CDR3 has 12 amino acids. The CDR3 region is CASRGRGETQYF. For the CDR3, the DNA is TGTGCCAGCAGGGGGAGGGGAGAAACCCAGTACTTC.

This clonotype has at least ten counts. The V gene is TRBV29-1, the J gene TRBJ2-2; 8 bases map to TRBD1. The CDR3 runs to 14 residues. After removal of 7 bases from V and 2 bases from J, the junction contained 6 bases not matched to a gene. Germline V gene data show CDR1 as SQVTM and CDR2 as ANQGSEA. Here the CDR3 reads CSALDRANTGELFF. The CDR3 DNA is TGCAGCGCCCTGGACAGGGCTAACACCGGGGAGCTGTTTTTT.